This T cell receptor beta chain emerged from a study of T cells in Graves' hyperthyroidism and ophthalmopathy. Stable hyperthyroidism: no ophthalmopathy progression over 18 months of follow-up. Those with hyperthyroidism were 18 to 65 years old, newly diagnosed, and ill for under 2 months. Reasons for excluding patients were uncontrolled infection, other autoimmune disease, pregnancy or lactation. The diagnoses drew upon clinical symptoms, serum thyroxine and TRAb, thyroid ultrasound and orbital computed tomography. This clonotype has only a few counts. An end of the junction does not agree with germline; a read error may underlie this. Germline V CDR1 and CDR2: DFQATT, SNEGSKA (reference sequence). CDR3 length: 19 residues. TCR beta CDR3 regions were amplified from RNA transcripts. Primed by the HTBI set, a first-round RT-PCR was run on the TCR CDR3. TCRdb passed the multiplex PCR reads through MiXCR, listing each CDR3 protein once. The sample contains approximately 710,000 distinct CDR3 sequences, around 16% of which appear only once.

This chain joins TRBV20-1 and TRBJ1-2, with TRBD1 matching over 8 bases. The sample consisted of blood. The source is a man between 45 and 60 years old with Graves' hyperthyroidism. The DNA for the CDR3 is TGCAGCGCTAGACACCTATTCCCCAGGGGGCGAGGATTTAACTATGGCTACACCTTC. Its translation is CSARHLFPRGRGFNYGYTF.